The clone carrying this TCR beta chain appeared a single time. Antigen specificity is unknown. The data originate from a study of shared clonotypes between healthy human individuals. The wider study: Each donor's CD8 memory used one plate, CD8 naive two, each CD4 subset three.

Overall study findings and caveats: Generally, naive subsets came out with larger estimated richness than memory subsets.

Sequenced by immunoSEQ multiplex PCR; TCRdb stores in-frame clones only, minus some. This table holds about 2 million clones, around 96% found once. The CDR3 is made up of 15 amino acids. Trimming cost V 0 bases and J 3 bases, with 12 bases left between them. The germline V gene encodes CDR1 SGDLS and CDR2 YYNGEE. Naive CD8 isolation took CD45RO-negative cells positively selected for CCR7 and excluded terminally differentiated effector memory CD45RA+ cells. Donors comprised only Caucasian adults living in Nashville, Tennessee. This chain joins TRBV9 and TRBJ1-2; no firm D call. The source is a man between 18 and 29 years old in good health. The specimen was naive CD8+ T cells sorted from blood. CDR3 sequence (DNA): TGTGCCAGCAGCGTAGCTGGGTTAGGGTACTATGGCTACACCTTC. Encoded protein: CASSVAGLGYYGYTF. The entire variable domain, with the rest obtained from reference TRBV9 and TRBJ1-2, is as follows: DSGVTQTPKHLITATGQRVTLRCSPRSGDLSVYWYQQSLDQGLQFLIQYYNGEERAKGNILERFSAQQFPDLHSELNLSSLELGDSALYFCASSVAGLGYYGYTFGSGTRLTVV.